These T cell receptor beta chains were read from a single sample in a study of T cell changes during pregnancy in multiple sclerosis. The table came from immunoSEQ multiplex PCR; TCRdb's copy has only in-frame clones and leaves some out. The repertoire holds roughly 97,000 clones, with about nine tenths as singletons. Material: peripheral blood, obtained in the second trimester of pregnancy. Receptors were obtained from a female donor in good health, enrolled as a control in a pregnancy study. The CDR3 runs from the conserved cysteine through the conserved F or W. A D gene is named only where the DNA matches it firmly. Only part of the rows carry a size: once, few, many, or a class if the clone is expanded.

>-|TRBV6-4|TRBJ2-3|15|-
CASSPQGVATDTQYF
TGTGCCAGCAGTCCCCAGGGCGTCGCCACAGATACGCAGTATTTT
>-|TRBV10-1|TRBJ1-2|16|-
CASSESRGTLIDGYTF
TGCGCCAGCAGTGAGTCGAGGGGGACCCTGATCGACGGCTACACCTTC
>TRBD2|TRBV11-3|TRBJ2-1|17|-
CASSFGGSGSFKVEQFF
TGTGCCAGCAGCTTCGGAGGTAGCGGGAGCTTTAAGGTTGAGCAGTTCTTC
>TRBD1|TRBV6-1|TRBJ2-3|15|-
CASSRDRGSTDTQYF
TGTGCCAGCAGTCGGGACAGGGGGAGCACAGATACGCAGTATTTT
>TRBD1|TRBV4-1|TRBJ1-5|18|-
CASSPGQGVTTDHQPQHF
TGCGCCAGCAGCCCCGGACAGGGGGTGACCACGGACCATCAGCCCCAGCATTTT
>-|TRBV6-5|TRBJ1-1|14|-
CASSLVQTNTEAFF
TGTGCCAGCAGTTTAGTACAGACGAACACTGAAGCTTTCTTT
>TRBD1|TRBV5-1|TRBJ2-2|16|-
CASSFRGQGATGELFF
TGCGCCAGCAGCTTCAGGGGACAGGGGGCCACCGGGGAGCTGTTTTTT
>TRBD1|TRBV25-1|TRBJ2-5|15|-
CASSSTDRGQETQYF
TGTGCCAGCAGTAGTACGGACAGGGGGCAAGAGACCCAGTACTTC
>-|TRBV7-2|TRBJ2-7|15|-
CASSLGGQSSYEQYF
TGTGCCAGCAGCTTAGGAGGCCAAAGCTCCTACGAGCAGTACTTC
>-|TRBV5-6|TRBJ1-2|16|-
CASLLWGVEANYGYTF
TGTGCCAGCCTACTCTGGGGGGTCGAAGCTAACTATGGCTACACCTTC
>-|TRBV30|TRBJ2-1|12|-
CAWSGEYNEQFF
TGTGCCTGGAGCGGGGAATACAATGAGCAGTTCTTC
>TRBD2|TRBV6-5|TRBJ2-3|16|-
CASSYTSGRAPDTQYF
TGTGCCAGCAGTTATACTAGCGGGAGGGCTCCAGATACGCAGTATTTT
>-|TRBV9|TRBJ2-3|16|-
CASSAIQGGHTDTQYF
TGTGCCAGCAGCGCAATTCAGGGGGGACACACAGATACGCAGTATTTT
>TRBD2|TRBV2|TRBJ2-5|17|-
CASSDPRLAGGQETQYF
TGTGCCAGCAGTGATCCGCGACTAGCGGGGGGTCAAGAGACCCAGTACTTC
>-|TRBV5-5|TRBJ2-2|20|-
CASSLYMTAGILPNTGELFF
TGTGCCAGCAGCCTCTATATGACAGCGGGTATACTTCCAAACACCGGGGAGCTGTTTTTT
>TRBD1|TRBV5-1|TRBJ2-3|13|-
CASSTGQLGTQYF
TGCGCCAGCAGCACGGGACAGCTAGGTACGCAGTATTTT
>-|TRBV5-1|TRBJ2-7|14|-
CASSLSSDSYEQYF
TGCGCCAGCAGCCTCTCTAGCGATTCCTACGAGCAGTACTTC
>TRBD2|TRBV4-1|TRBJ2-3|16|-
CASSQPLAGATDTQYF
TGCGCCAGCAGCCAGCCCCTAGCGGGGGCCACAGATACGCAGTATTTT
>TRBD2|TRBV5-1|TRBJ2-2|15|-
CASTPGLASTGELFF
TGCGCCAGCACCCCGGGACTAGCAAGCACCGGGGAGCTGTTTTTT
>-|TRBV28|TRBJ1-2|15|once
CAITPSGRPDYGYTF
TGTGCCATCACGCCCTCAGGGAGGCCTGACTATGGCTACACCTTC
>-|TRBV28|TRBJ1-2|12|-
CASGGQVGGYTF
TGTGCCAGCGGGGGACAAGTCGGCGGCTACACCTTC
>-|TRBV6-1|TRBJ1-5|13|-
CASSEAEYQPQHF
TGTGCCAGCAGTGAGGCGGAGTATCAGCCCCAGCATTTT
>TRBD2|TRBV18|TRBJ2-1|16|-
CASSPARTSFDLGEFF
TGTGCCAGCTCACCTGCGCGGACTAGCTTCGATCTGGGGGAGTTCTTC
>TRBD1|TRBV7-9|TRBJ1-1|14|-
CASRPDRPNTEAFF
TGTGCCAGCCGACCGGACAGGCCGAACACTGAAGCTTTCTTT
>-|TRBV9|TRBJ2-2|16|once
CASSVREWTVTGELFF
TGTGCCAGCAGCGTCCGAGAATGGACAGTCACCGGGGAGCTGTTTTTT
>TRBD1|TRBV28|TRBJ1-5|15|-
CASNTYRGSNQPQHF
TGTGCCAGCAATACTTACAGGGGAAGCAATCAGCCCCAGCATTTT
>-|TRBV7-8|TRBJ1-2|13|-
CASSLVGGAGYTF
TGTGCCAGCAGCCTAGTAGGAGGTGCTGGCTACACCTTC
>-|TRBV2|TRBJ1-2|13|-
CASRADTNYGYTF
TGTGCCAGCAGGGCAGATACTAACTATGGCTACACCTTC